This TCR beta chain comes out of a study of neurological immune-mediated disorders. Study-level results: The most TCR clonal expansion was seen in HTLV-1-associated myelopathy, whereas the least was seen in multiple sclerosis, below the level in healthy controls.

Time point: technical triplicate 1. CD4+ or CD8+ T cells, about 950,000 per library, were used for sorted libraries. The team produced cDNA through 5'RACE using 10-nucleotide random UMIs. Every sequencing run generated in excess of 160 million TCR-beta sequences. These sequences covered 15-18 subjects. One entry per CDR3 protein, called by TCRdb with MiXCR from the 5' RACE reads. The table shows approximately 23,000 distinct CDR3 sequences, with around 13% occurring only once. This clonotype has ten or more counts. Its antigen is not identified. The CDR3 is 15 amino acids. J was trimmed by 7 bases and V by 5 bases; bases with no gene match: 6. From germline, CDR1 is MNHEY and CDR2 SVGAGI.

J is TRBJ2-2 and V is TRBV6-5; 11 nucleotides agree with TRBD2. The sample was CD4+ T cells from blood. The clonotype was recovered from a female donor with HTLV-1-associated myelopathy (HAM/TSP). In DNA, the CDR3 is TGTGCCAGCAGTCGACTAGCGGGATTGAACGGGGAGCTGTTTTTT. Translation: CASSRLAGLNGELFF.